The rows below give T cell receptor beta chains drawn from one sample of a study of control samples from healthy donors and cancer patients. Libraries were prepared by immunoSEQ multiplex PCR; TCRdb keeps only in-frame clonotypes and omits some of them. The sample holds approximately 70,000 clones, approximately 89% seen once. The material sequenced was PBMCs. These receptors originate from a man aged 55 to 70 with colorectal cancer. The CDR3 runs from the conserved cysteine through the conserved F or W. A D gene is named only where the DNA matches it firmly. Size is stated for part of the rows, as once, few or many counts, or as a class when the clone is expanded.

v_call: TRBV9; j_call: TRBJ1-5; d_call: NA; clone_size: NA; cdr3_aa: CASSVSGGNQPQHF; cdr3_nt: TGTGCCAGCAGCGTATCAGGGGGCAATCAGCCCCAGCATTTT
v_call: TRBV28; j_call: TRBJ1-6; d_call: TRBD1; clone_size: NA; cdr3_aa: CASSLYRGRSPLHF; cdr3_nt: TGTGCCAGCAGTTTGTACAGGGGCCGCTCACCCCTCCACTTT
v_call: TRBV13; j_call: TRBJ2-4; d_call: NA; clone_size: NA; cdr3_aa: CASSYRDYHNKNIQYF; cdr3_nt: TGTGCCAGCAGCTATCGCGACTACCACAACAAAAACATTCAGTACTTC
v_call: TRBV9; j_call: TRBJ1-3; d_call: NA; clone_size: once; cdr3_aa: CASSVGSISGNTIYF; cdr3_nt: TGTGCCAGCAGCGTAGGCAGCATCTCTGGAAACACCATATATTTT
v_call: TRBV5-4; j_call: TRBJ1-1; d_call: NA; clone_size: NA; cdr3_aa: CAIGRGDTEAFF; cdr3_nt: TGTGCCATTGGGCGGGGCGACACTGAAGCTTTCTTT
v_call: TRBV6-5; j_call: TRBJ2-7; d_call: NA; clone_size: NA; cdr3_aa: CASTLQEGASYEQYF; cdr3_nt: TGTGCCAGCACCCTCCAGGAGGGGGCCTCCTACGAGCAGTACTTC
v_call: TRBV7-9; j_call: TRBJ2-1; d_call: TRBD2; clone_size: NA; cdr3_aa: CASTAGVSYNEQFF; cdr3_nt: TGTGCCAGCACCGCGGGGGTTTCCTACAATGAGCAGTTCTTC
v_call: TRBV11-2; j_call: TRBJ2-3; d_call: NA; clone_size: NA; cdr3_aa: CASSFSTDTQYF; cdr3_nt: TGTGCCAGCAGCTTCAGCACAGATACGCAGTATTTT
v_call: TRBV27; j_call: TRBJ1-6; d_call: NA; clone_size: once; cdr3_aa: CASSFPGNSPLHF; cdr3_nt: TGTGCCAGCAGTTTCCCGGGGAATTCACCCCTCCACTTT
v_call: TRBV6-5; j_call: TRBJ1-6; d_call: NA; clone_size: NA; cdr3_aa: CASSRQHSYNSPLHF; cdr3_nt: TGTGCCAGCAGCAGACAGCACTCCTATAATTCACCCCTCCACTTT
v_call: TRBV6-4; j_call: TRBJ1-4; d_call: NA; clone_size: NA; cdr3_aa: CASSDPRFGATNEKLFF; cdr3_nt: TGTGCCAGCAGTGACCCTCGATTCGGGGCAACTAATGAAAAACTGTTTTTT
v_call: TRBV6-4; j_call: TRBJ1-6; d_call: NA; clone_size: NA; cdr3_aa: CASRQSYNSPLHF; cdr3_nt: TGTGCCAGCAGGCAGTCTTATAATTCACCCCTCCACTTT
v_call: TRBV9; j_call: TRBJ2-7; d_call: TRBD2; clone_size: NA; cdr3_aa: CASSGRSGGSSYEQYF; cdr3_nt: TGTGCCAGCAGCGGACGAAGCGGGGGGAGCTCCTACGAGCAGTACTTC
v_call: TRBV5-1; j_call: TRBJ2-5; d_call: NA; clone_size: NA; cdr3_aa: CASSLGGGVETQYF; cdr3_nt: TGCGCCAGCAGCTTGGGTGGAGGGGTAGAGACCCAGTACTTC
v_call: TRBV2; j_call: TRBJ2-7; d_call: TRBD1; clone_size: NA; cdr3_aa: CASRGTGSYEQYF; cdr3_nt: TGTGCCAGCAGGGGGACAGGGTCCTACGAGCAGTACTTC
v_call: TRBV20-1; j_call: TRBJ1-1; d_call: NA; clone_size: once; cdr3_aa: CSARDGKAFF; cdr3_nt: TGCAGTGCTAGAGATGGGAAGGCTTTCTTT
v_call: TRBV5-1; j_call: TRBJ2-1; d_call: NA; clone_size: NA; cdr3_aa: CASSSRNEVGSYNEQFF; cdr3_nt: TGCGCCAGCAGCTCCCGGAACGAGGTAGGGTCCTACAATGAGCAGTTCTTC
v_call: TRBV4-1; j_call: TRBJ1-5; d_call: NA; clone_size: NA; cdr3_aa: CASSVRHSNQPQHF; cdr3_nt: TGCGCCAGCAGCGTAAGGCATAGCAATCAGCCCCAGCATTTT
v_call: TRBV11-3; j_call: TRBJ2-4; d_call: NA; clone_size: NA; cdr3_aa: CASSLGSNIQYF; cdr3_nt: TGTGCCAGCAGCTTAGGATCGAACATTCAGTACTTC
v_call: TRBV27; j_call: TRBJ2-3; d_call: NA; clone_size: NA; cdr3_aa: CASKRQNGATDTQYF; cdr3_nt: TGTGCCAGCAAGAGGCAGAATGGGGCCACAGATACGCAGTATTTT
v_call: TRBV7-6; j_call: TRBJ2-2; d_call: NA; clone_size: NA; cdr3_aa: CASSPGWGQGTGELFF; cdr3_nt: TGTGCCAGCAGCCCCGGGTGGGGGCAGGGCACCGGGGAGCTGTTTTTT
v_call: TRBV7-2; j_call: TRBJ1-1; d_call: NA; clone_size: NA; cdr3_aa: CASSTRWVNTEAFF; cdr3_nt: TGTGCCAGCAGCACCCGCTGGGTGAACACTGAAGCTTTCTTT
v_call: TRBV3-1/TRBV3-2; j_call: TRBJ2-1; d_call: TRBD2; clone_size: NA; cdr3_aa: CASSRRAGTTNEQFF; cdr3_nt: TGTGCCAGCAGTCGTAGGGCCGGGACTACTAATGAGCAGTTCTTC
v_call: TRBV5-1; j_call: TRBJ1-6; d_call: NA; clone_size: NA; cdr3_aa: CASSLDGPAGNSPLHF; cdr3_nt: TGCGCCAGCAGCCTTGACGGCCCCGCTGGTAATTCACCCCTCCACTTT
v_call: TRBV7-9; j_call: TRBJ2-1; d_call: NA; clone_size: NA; cdr3_aa: CASPTGRSYNEQFF; cdr3_nt: TGTGCCAGTCCCACAGGTCGCTCCTACAATGAGCAGTTCTTC
v_call: TRBV6-6; j_call: TRBJ1-4; d_call: NA; clone_size: once; cdr3_aa: CASSYSGGDNEKLFF; cdr3_nt: TGTGCCAGCAGTTACTCAGGAGGGGATAATGAAAAACTGTTTTTT
v_call: TRBV5-1; j_call: TRBJ2-7; d_call: TRBD1; clone_size: NA; cdr3_aa: CASSLGGRDRSYEQYF; cdr3_nt: TGCGCCAGCAGCTTGGGTGGACGGGACAGATCCTACGAGCAGTACTTC
v_call: TRBV5-1; j_call: TRBJ1-4; d_call: NA; clone_size: NA; cdr3_aa: CASSLSIASEKLFF; cdr3_nt: TGCGCCAGCAGCTTGTCAATAGCGAGTGAAAAACTGTTTTTT
v_call: TRBV7-6; j_call: TRBJ1-6; d_call: TRBD1; clone_size: NA; cdr3_aa: CASSLGQGANSPLHF; cdr3_nt: TGTGCCAGCAGCTTAGGACAGGGGGCTAATTCACCCCTCCACTTT
v_call: TRBV7-9; j_call: TRBJ1-1; d_call: NA; clone_size: NA; cdr3_aa: CASSGRDISNTEAFF; cdr3_nt: TGTGCCAGCAGCGGAAGGGACATCTCGAACACTGAAGCTTTCTTT
v_call: TRBV4-1; j_call: TRBJ1-1; d_call: NA; clone_size: NA; cdr3_aa: CASSQPTGHTNTEAFF; cdr3_nt: TGCGCCAGCAGCCAACCTACGGGACACACGAACACTGAAGCTTTCTTT
v_call: TRBV4-2; j_call: TRBJ2-3; d_call: NA; clone_size: NA; cdr3_aa: CASSQRSGTATDTQYF; cdr3_nt: TGTGCCAGCAGCCAACGCAGCGGGACAGCCACAGATACGCAGTATTTT
v_call: TRBV28; j_call: TRBJ1-3; d_call: NA; clone_size: NA; cdr3_aa: CASSPRGSSGNTIYF; cdr3_nt: TGTGCCAGCAGCCCGCGGGGGTCCTCTGGAAACACCATATATTTT
v_call: TRBV15; j_call: TRBJ2-5; d_call: TRBD2; clone_size: NA; cdr3_aa: CATSRAPLAGGAQYF; cdr3_nt: TGTGCCACCAGCAGAGCCCCACTAGCGGGGGGGGCCCAGTACTTC
v_call: TRBV7-9; j_call: TRBJ1-4; d_call: NA; clone_size: NA; cdr3_aa: CASSLGWLDLNEKLFF; cdr3_nt: TGTGCCAGCAGCTTAGGGTGGCTAGACTTGAATGAAAAACTGTTTTTT
v_call: TRBV9; j_call: TRBJ2-5; d_call: NA; clone_size: NA; cdr3_aa: CASSAGLIETQYF; cdr3_nt: TGTGCCAGCAGCGCAGGGCTCATAGAGACCCAGTACTTC
v_call: TRBV7-2; j_call: TRBJ1-1; d_call: NA; clone_size: NA; cdr3_aa: CASSLVGEKLNTEAFF; cdr3_nt: TGTGCCAGCAGCTTAGTGGGTGAGAAGTTAAACACTGAAGCTTTCTTT
v_call: TRBV14; j_call: TRBJ2-7; d_call: TRBD1; clone_size: NA; cdr3_aa: CASSSGQGHDEQYF; cdr3_nt: TGTGCCAGCAGCTCGGGACAGGGTCACGACGAGCAGTACTTC
v_call: TRBV13; j_call: TRBJ1-1; d_call: NA; clone_size: NA; cdr3_aa: CASSHRLDTEAFF; cdr3_nt: TGTGCCAGCAGCCATCGTCTGGACACTGAAGCTTTCTTT
v_call: TRBV5-1; j_call: TRBJ1-1; d_call: NA; clone_size: few; cdr3_aa: CASSLSGGGTEAFF; cdr3_nt: TGCGCCAGCAGCTTGTCCGGGGGTGGCACTGAAGCTTTCTTT
v_call: TRBV3-1/TRBV3-2; j_call: TRBJ2-7; d_call: NA; clone_size: once; cdr3_aa: CASSQSRSEQYF; cdr3_nt: TGTGCCAGCAGCCAAAGCCGGAGCGAGCAGTACTTC
v_call: TRBV19; j_call: TRBJ1-5; d_call: NA; clone_size: once; cdr3_aa: CASSMEGGNQPQHF; cdr3_nt: TGTGCCAGTAGTATGGAGGGAGGGAATCAGCCCCAGCATTTT
v_call: TRBV9; j_call: TRBJ1-4; d_call: NA; clone_size: NA; cdr3_aa: CASSKTHHNEKLFF; cdr3_nt: TGTGCCAGCAGCAAGACACACCATAATGAAAAACTGTTTTTT
v_call: TRBV2; j_call: TRBJ2-2; d_call: NA; clone_size: once; cdr3_aa: CASSPDRTGELFF; cdr3_nt: TGTGCCAGCAGCCCAGACCGCACCGGGGAGCTGTTTTTT
v_call: TRBV28; j_call: TRBJ2-3; d_call: TRBD2; clone_size: NA; cdr3_aa: CASSLFSGSVTDTQYF; cdr3_nt: TGTGCCAGCAGTTTATTTAGCGGGTCGGTCACAGATACGCAGTATTTT
v_call: TRBV4-1; j_call: TRBJ2-5; d_call: NA; clone_size: NA; cdr3_aa: CASSQDPGETQYF; cdr3_nt: TGCGCCAGCAGCCAAGATCCGGGCGAGACCCAGTACTTC
v_call: TRBV6-2/TRBV6-3; j_call: TRBJ2-5; d_call: TRBD1; clone_size: once; cdr3_aa: CASSSLLGGGLQETQYF; cdr3_nt: TGTGCCAGCAGTTCCCTCCTAGGGGGCGGGCTCCAAGAGACCCAGTACTTC